The 8 T cell receptor beta chains in this list originate from one sample, sequenced in a study of cytomegalovirus exposure and HLA in healthy donors. Method: immunoSEQ multiplex PCR; TCRdb's copy keeps in-frame clones and lacks some. The sample lists 300,000 or so clones, roughly 87% occurring once. Material for sequencing was PBMCs. The source of these receptors is a man aged 25 to 40 in good health and CMV-seronegative.

The chain carries TRBV5-8 and TRBJ2-3; weak D call: TRBD2 (5 bases). Trimming pared 1 base from V and 3 bases from J, leaving 15 bases between. The CDR3 is 16 residues long. Germline V gives CDR1 SGHTS, CDR2 YDEGEE. CDR3 in DNA: TGTGCCAGCAGCTTGAATCCGGGGATTCGTACAGATACGCAGTATTTT. Encoded protein: CASSLNPGIRTDTQYF.

V gene TRBV7-2 combines with J gene TRBJ2-1; 7 positions match TRBD1. V lost 2 bases to trimming and J lost 6 bases; unmatched junction nucleotides: 13. Germline V gene data show CDR1 as SGHTA and CDR2 as FQGNSA. There are 17 residues in the CDR3. The CDR3 region is CASSLYGTDYIFNEQFF. CDR3 nucleotides: TGTGCCAGCAGCTTATACGGGACAGACTACATCTTCAATGAGCAGTTCTTC.

The rearrangement links TRBV4-1 to TRBJ2-7; 11 bases fit TRBD1. The CDR3 runs to 16 residues. Germline V CDR1 and CDR2: MGHRA, YSYEKL. The V and J ends lost 0 bases and 3 bases, in that order; junction bases with no gene match: 4. The CDR3: CASSQDAGTGGYEQYF. The CDR3 coding sequence is TGCGCCAGCAGCCAAGATGCGGGGACAGGGGGCTACGAGCAGTACTTC.

The V gene is TRBV19, the J gene TRBJ2-4, with 10 bases matching TRBD1. V shed 8 bases and J 4 bases; nucleotides not matched to a gene: 5. The germline V gene encodes CDR1 LNHDA and CDR2 SQIVND (reference sequence). The CDR3 length is 14 residues. CDR3 loop: CASEDRGSKNIQYF. The CDR3 nucleotides read TGTGCCAGTGAGGACAGGGGGTCTAAAAACATTCAGTACTTC. Full variable domain (rest looked up from reference TRBV19 and TRBJ2-4): DGGITQSPKYLFRKEGQNVTLSCEQNLNHDAMYWYRQDPGQGLRLIYYSQIVNDFQKGDIAEGYSVSREKKESFPLTVTSAQKNPTAFYLCASEDRGSKNIQYFGAGTRLSVL.

The chain has TRBV5-4 and TRBJ1-2; maybe TRBD1 (6 bases). Between the trimmed V and J ends, which lost 2 bases and 5 bases, there was a span of 10 bases. Germline V lookup: CDR1 SGHNT, CDR2 YYREEE (reference sequence). The CDR3 extends over 13 amino acids. The chain's CDR3 is CASSFTGLYGYTF. CDR3 DNA: TGTGCCAGCAGCTTCACAGGGCTTTATGGCTACACCTTC.

The chain joins TRBV5-5 to TRBJ2-3; 10 bases fit TRBD2. Germline CDR1 and CDR2: SGHKS and YYEKEE (reference sequence). This CDR3 comprises 16 residues. After removal of 0 bases from V and 3 bases from J, the junction contained 4 bases not matched to a gene. CDR3 nucleotides: TGTGCCAGCAGCTTGGACCTAGCGGGGGTGACAGATACGCAGTATTTT. It specifies CASSLDLAGVTDTQYF.

The chain recombines TRBV5-1 with TRBJ2-3; 9 bases map to TRBD2. Germline V gene lookup returns CDR1 SGHRS and CDR2 YFSETQ. The CDR3 has 16 amino acids. V trimming: 3 bases; J trimming: 1 base; junction bases outside the gene matches: 6. CDR3 bases: TGCGCCAGCAGCTCAGGCATAGCGGGGGGCACAGATACGCAGTATTTT. Encoded protein: CASSSGIAGGTDTQYF.

The CDR3 bases are TGTGCCAGCAGTTACTGGGCGGACATCGAACAAGAGACCCAGTACTTC. Protein: CASSYWADIEQETQYF. The J gene is TRBJ2-5, the V gene TRBV6-5, with D possibly TRBD1 on 5 matching bases. CDR3 length: 16 amino acids. V lost 1 base, J lost 2 bases, and 14 bases lay in between. Germline V gene sequence: CDR1 MNHEY, CDR2 SVGAGI.